The 8 T cell receptor beta chains given below trace back to one sample, sequenced in a study of T cells in tuberculosis (dated by TCRdb to the late 2010s). Receptors were amplified or captured by the immunoSEQ multiplex PCR assay. TCRdb stores this immuneACCESS table with in-frame sequences only. Part of the clones is absent; in the studies checked, under half of the shortfall reflects unresolved V genes, and no reason is known for the rest. The sample table contains fewer than 35,000 clones; only one count was recorded for 86% of them. Around 5.5% of the sample rests with the top ten. Taken with the paper, the label for time point translates to: new active TB diagnosis, blood taken before or within 7 days of starting treatment. The sequenced sample was PBMCs, obtained at tuberculosis diagnosis. These receptor sequences come from an adult with tuberculosis.

The chain uses TRBV19 and TRBJ1-1, with 8 bases identical to TRBD1. Germline loops: CDR1 LNHDA, CDR2 SQIVND (reference sequence). Trimming cost V 1 base and J 0 bases; bases outside gene matches: 1. The CDR3 consists of 15 residues. The CDR3 DNA reads TGTGCCAGTAGTATAGGGGACAGGTTGAACACTGAAGCTTTCTTT. The encoded protein is CASSIGDRLNTEAFF.

The rearrangement links TRBV5-5 to TRBJ1-5; 7 bases are shared with TRBD1. The germline gives CDR1 SGHKS, CDR2 YYEKEE (reference sequence). The CDR3 is 15 amino acids. The V gene end was trimmed by 5 bases and the J gene end by 6 bases; junction bases not matched to a gene: 11. CDR3 nucleotide sequence: TGTGCCAGCAGGGCCGGGACAGAGCTGATTCAGCCCCAGCATTTT. It specifies CASRAGTELIQPQHF. Full variable domain (outside the CDR3, taken from reference TRBV5-5 and TRBJ1-5): DAGVTQSPTHLIKTRGQQVTLRCSPISGHKSVSWYQQVLGQGPQFIFQYYEKEERGRGNFPDRFSARQFPNYSSELNVNALLLGDSALYLCASRAGTELIQPQHFGDGTRLSIL.

The chain couples TRBV6-1 to TRBJ1-1; 8 nucleotides agree with TRBD1. From germline, CDR1 is MNHNS and CDR2 SASEGT. Trimming removed 6 bases from V and 4 bases from J; junction bases left unmatched: 7. The CDR3 covers 14 residues. CDR3 residues: CASRGQGLSTEAFF. The DNA of the CDR3 is TGTGCCAGCAGAGGACAGGGCTTAAGCACTGAAGCTTTCTTT.

The chain couples TRBV6-1 to TRBJ1-3; TRBD1 matches 8 bases. This CDR3 comprises 14 residues. The germline V gene has CDR1 MNHNS and CDR2 SASEGT. V was pared by 5 bases and J by 8 bases, with 8 bases of the junction left unmatched. The CDR3 DNA follows: TGTGCCAGCAGTTCCAGACAGGGGAGGGACACCATATATTTT. Translation gives CASSSRQGRDTIYF.

This clone was detected once. This chain joins TRBV6-5 and TRBJ2-1; D is perhaps TRBD2 (5 bases). Between the trimmed V and J ends, which lost 3 bases and 5 bases, there was a span of 8 bases. The CDR3 is 13 amino acids. CDR1 is MNHEY, CDR2 SVGAGI, per germline. CDR3 nucleotide sequence: TGTGCCAGCAGTTATGCGGGTCACAATGAGCAGTTCTTC. Protein sequence: CASSYAGHNEQFF.

CDR3 sequence: CASRRAGNTIYF. The CDR3 nucleotides read TGTGCCAGCAGGAGGGCTGGAAACACCATATATTTT. The chain uses TRBV4-2 and TRBJ1-3; no definite D call. Deletions cut 6 bases from V and 2 bases from J, with 5 bases between. Per the germline V gene, CDR1 is LGHNA and CDR2 is YNFKEQ. The CDR3 length is 12 residues.

The J gene is TRBJ2-7, the V gene TRBV19; 9 bases line up with TRBD1. The CDR3 sequence is 15 residues long. The ends lost 3 bases at V and 2 bases at J; junction bases unmatched: 5. Per the germline V gene, CDR1 is LNHDA and CDR2 is SQIVND (reference sequence). CDR3 region: CASSIPTGGAYEQYF. For the CDR3, the DNA is TGTGCCAGTAGTATCCCGACAGGGGGGGCCTACGAGCAGTACTTC.

The V and J genes are TRBV25-1 and TRBJ2-3; 8 bases align to TRBD2. The trim removed 1 base at V and 2 bases at J, leaving 5 bases unmatched. CDR3 length equals 16 residues. Per germline, CDR1 MGHDK and CDR2 SYGVNS. The CDR3 sequence is CASSEWGSGITDTQYF. The CDR3, as DNA: TGTGCCAGCAGTGAATGGGGTAGCGGGATCACAGATACGCAGTATTTT.